The clone carrying this TCR beta chain has only a few counts. The data are from a study of T cells in Graves' hyperthyroidism and ophthalmopathy. RNA transcripts yielded amplified TCR beta CDR3 regions. HTBI primers were used for first-round RT-PCR of the TCR CDR3. From the multiplex PCR reads, TCRdb called clonotypes with MiXCR, one entry per CDR3 protein. The sample lists around 690,000 distinct CDR3 sequences, approximately 15% occurring once. The sequence derives from a man between 50 and 59 years old with Graves' hyperthyroidism. The material sequenced was blood.

The CDR3 DNA reads TGTGCCAGCAGCTTGGGAGTTAGGGGCGGCAATGAAAAACTGTTTTTT. The encoded protein is CASSLGVRGGNEKLFF. This rearrangement joins TRBV5-5 to TRBJ1-4, with a weak D call TRBD1 (5 bases). There are 16 residues in the CDR3. Germline CDR1 is SGHKS and CDR2 is YYEKEE (reference sequence). The V and J ends lost 0 bases and 5 bases respectively, with 14 bases between them.